These 29 T cell receptor beta chains were sequenced from one sample in a study of T cell changes during pregnancy in multiple sclerosis. The repertoire was sequenced with immunoSEQ multiplex PCR; TCRdb's copy has only in-frame clones and lacks some. Here the sample spans about 66,000 clones, roughly 91% being singletons. The specimen comprised CD8+ T cells from peripheral blood mononuclear cells, sampled before pregnancy. The source is a female donor with multiple sclerosis, enrolled in a pregnancy study.

This chain uses TRBV2 with TRBJ2-3; 10 bases agree with TRBD2. V gave up 7 bases and J gave up 14 bases; unmatched junction bases: 15. The CDR3 contains 14 residues. CDR1 is SNHLY, CDR2 FYNNEI, per germline. DNA for the CDR3: TGTGCCAGCACCCTAGCGGGGGCACTCCCTCGCCGGTATTTT. Its translation: CASTLAGALPRRYF.

On this clone: This same CDR3 is encoded by further DNA sequences in the sample. The CDR3 protein is CASSSEGLAGGEQFF. The CDR3 coding sequence is TGTGCCAGCAGCTCTGAGGGACTAGCAGGAGGAGAGCAGTTCTTC. The V gene is TRBV7-3, the J gene TRBJ2-1; 9 bases fit TRBD2. Losses at the gene ends were 4 bases for V and 10 bases for J; bases not matched to a gene: 11. Germline lookup yields CDR1 SGHTA and CDR2 FQGTGA. This CDR3 is built from 15 residues.

V gene TRBV7-3 combines with J gene TRBJ2-5; D remains unclear. V was cut by 5 bases and J by 5 bases, with 12 bases left in between. The CDR3 is 13 amino acids. Germline V lookup: CDR1 SGHTA, CDR2 FQGTGA. In DNA form, the CDR3 reads TGTGCCAGCAGCCGAGAGGCTGGGGAGACCCAGTACTTC. Its protein product is CASSREAGETQYF.

CDR3 region: CASSSPGLAGALKSTDTQYF. In DNA, the CDR3 is TGTGCCAGCAGCTCTCCGGGACTAGCGGGGGCCCTTAAAAGCACAGATACGCAGTATTTT. The V gene is TRBV7-6, the J gene TRBJ2-3, with 14 bases matching TRBD2. V gave up 4 bases and J gave up 0 bases; unmatched junction bases: 12. Germline V CDR1 and CDR2: SGHVS, FNYEAQ. This CDR3 has 20 amino acids.

This clone came up once. The V gene is TRBV2, the J gene TRBJ2-5; perhaps TRBD1 as D (5 bases). Germline assignment: CDR1 SNHLY and CDR2 FYNNEI. There are 14 residues in the CDR3. Trimming left V 6 bases short and J 1 base short, with 12 bases between. DNA of the CDR3: TGTGCCAGCAGCGGCGACAGAGCCCAAGAGACCCAGTACTTC. Protein product: CASSGDRAQETQYF.

The chain is built from TRBV27 and TRBJ2-6, with D possibly TRBD2 on 6 matching bases. CDR1 and CDR2 from the germline V gene are MNHEY and SMNVEV (reference sequence). The V and J ends lost 4 bases and 4 bases respectively, with 14 bases between them. The CDR3 has 16 amino acids. In DNA form, the CDR3 reads TGTGCCAGCAGTTCTCCAGGGAGCGGGGGGGCCAACGTCCTGACTTTC. It encodes CASSSPGSGGANVLTF.

The chain has TRBV27 and TRBJ1-1; 7 bases agree with TRBD1. CDR3 length equals 16 residues. V lost 2 bases to trimming and J lost 0 bases; unmatched junction nucleotides: 6. CDR1 is MNHEY and CDR2 is SMNVEV in the germline V gene (reference sequence). The CDR3 region is CASSLEQGTLNTEAFF. The CDR3 DNA reads as TGTGCCAGCAGTTTAGAACAGGGGACCTTGAACACTGAAGCTTTCTTT.

The chain uses TRBV27 and TRBJ1-1; 10 nucleotides agree with TRBD1. V shed 6 bases, J shed 6 bases, and the junction held 10 bases outside the gene matches. The V gene's germline CDR1 is MNHEY and CDR2 SMNVEV (reference sequence). The CDR3 runs to 15 residues. The CDR3 region is CASSKPGQGIPEAFF. The CDR3 nucleotides are TGTGCCAGCAGCAAGCCGGGACAGGGGATTCCTGAAGCTTTCTTT.

The chain uses TRBV19 and TRBJ2-5; TRBD2 agrees at 9 bases. The CDR3 extends over 16 amino acids. Germline V gene sequence: CDR1 LNHDA, CDR2 SQIVND (reference sequence). Unmatched junction bases numbered 6, after V lost 0 bases and J lost 4 bases. This CDR3 is CASSIESSGAVETQYF. In nucleotides, the CDR3 is TGTGCCAGTAGTATAGAATCTAGCGGGGCTGTAGAGACCCAGTACTTC. Full variable domain (remainder filled in from reference TRBV19 and TRBJ2-5): DGGITQSPKYLFRKEGQNVTLSCEQNLNHDAMYWYRQDPGQGLRLIYYSQIVNDFQKGDIAEGYSVSREKKESFPLTVTSAQKNPTAFYLCASSIESSGAVETQYFGPGTRLLVL.

The chain joins TRBV6-1 to TRBJ2-1; TRBD2 matches 10 bases. Trimming at V came to 2 bases and at J to 9 bases, leaving 7 bases not matched to a gene. CDR1 is MNHNS, CDR2 SASEGT, per germline. This CDR3 is built from 15 residues. CDR3 amino acids: CASSEFSGGAFEQFF. CDR3 DNA sequence: TGTGCCAGCAGTGAATTCAGCGGGGGGGCTTTTGAGCAGTTCTTC.

This chain links TRBV6-5 with TRBJ2-2; D gene ambiguous. Germline V gene data show CDR1 as MNHEY and CDR2 as SVGAGI. The CDR3 sequence is 15 residues long. The V gene lost 0 bases and the J gene lost 1 base, with 6 bases spanning the gap. CDR3 in amino acids: CASSYSQENTGELFF. The CDR3 bases are TGTGCCAGCAGTTACTCTCAGGAGAACACCGGGGAGCTGTTTTTT.

The rearrangement uses TRBV29-1 and TRBJ2-7; 9 nucleotides align to TRBD1. Germline assignment: CDR1 SQVTM and CDR2 ANQGSEA. The trim removed 0 bases at V and 5 bases at J, leaving 5 bases unmatched. The CDR3 contains 14 residues. DNA for the CDR3: TGCAGCGTTGAAGAGGGGACAGGGTTCCACGAGCAGTACTTC. It specifies CSVEEGTGFHEQYF.

This chain connects TRBV10-2 to TRBJ2-5; 8 nucleotides align to TRBD1. The CDR3 has 14 amino acids. V shed 8 bases and J 3 bases; nucleotides not matched to a gene: 8. Germline-derived CDR1 and CDR2 are WSHSY and SAAADI. The CDR3 DNA sequence: TGCGCCAGCTGGATTGGACAGGGAAAAGAGACCCAGTACTTC. Protein: CASWIGQGKETQYF.

The rearrangement links TRBV19 to TRBJ1-1, with no clear D. In germline, CDR1 is LNHDA, CDR2 SQIVND (reference sequence). Between the trimmed V and J ends, which lost 4 bases and 7 bases, there was a span of 7 bases. There are 11 residues in the CDR3. The CDR3 bases are TGTGCCAGTAGTAGTCCGTTTGAAGCTTTCTTT. As protein: CASSSPFEAFF.

This clone showed up just once. The chain carries TRBV6-1 and TRBJ2-7; no clear D. The CDR3 extends over 13 amino acids. V was cut by 3 bases and J by 3 bases, with 9 bases left in between. Per germline, CDR1 MNHNS and CDR2 SASEGT. CDR3 sequence: CASSDRSFYEQYF. The CDR3 nucleotides read TGTGCCAGCAGTGATCGGAGTTTCTACGAGCAGTACTTC.

Here the CDR3 reads CASSIGPGNSPLHF. Written as DNA, the CDR3 is TGTGCCAGTAGTATTGGACCGGGGAATTCACCCCTCCACTTT. The chain couples TRBV19 to TRBJ1-6; D uncertain. Germline V gene data show CDR1 as LNHDA and CDR2 as SQIVND (reference sequence). The CDR3 runs to 14 residues. V was trimmed by 3 bases and J by 7 bases, leaving 10 bases between them.

The chain couples TRBV27 to TRBJ2-7, with TRBD1 matching over 10 bases. J gave up 3 bases and V 5 bases, and 4 bases lay outside the gene matches. The CDR3 consists of 14 residues. Germline lookup yields CDR1 MNHEY and CDR2 SMNVEV (reference sequence). The CDR3 DNA sequence: TGTGCCAGCAGTACCGGGACAGGGGACTACGAGCAGTACTTC. Its protein product is CASSTGTGDYEQYF.

DNA of the CDR3: TGTGCCAGCAGTTACTCGTCTTTCCAGGGTGAAGCTTTCTTT. Its protein is CASSYSSFQGEAFF. This chain uses TRBV6-5 with TRBJ1-1; maybe TRBD1 (5 bases). The germline V and J ends were trimmed by 0 bases and 7 bases, with 12 bases remaining between them. This CDR3 has 14 amino acids. The germline CDR1 and CDR2 sequences are MNHEY and SVGAGI.

The V gene is TRBV30, the J gene TRBJ2-2, with 10 positions matching TRBD2. The ends lost 2 bases at V and 1 base at J; junction bases unmatched: 4. Germline CDR1 reads GTSNPN; CDR2 reads SVGIG (reference sequence). The CDR3 is 16 amino acids. CDR3 sequence reads: CAWSPSSGGNTGELFF. The CDR3 coding sequence is TGTGCCTGGAGTCCCTCTAGCGGGGGGAACACCGGGGAGCTGTTTTTT.

The genes are TRBV6-5 and TRBJ2-7; 11 bases agree with TRBD1. CDR3 length: 15 amino acids. Trimming removed 5 bases from V and 1 base from J; junction bases left unmatched: 4. Per the germline V gene, CDR1 is MNHEY and CDR2 is SVGAGI. The CDR3 sequence: CASSAGTGGSYEQYF. The CDR3 DNA reads as TGTGCCAGCAGTGCCGGGACAGGGGGTTCCTACGAGCAGTACTTC.

The chain employs TRBV20-1 and TRBJ1-1, with D unclear. In germline, CDR1 is DFQATT, CDR2 SNEGSKA (reference sequence). The CDR3 extends over 11 amino acids. V lost 6 bases and J 1 base, leaving 6 bases between the germline ends. The CDR3 region is CSAPRNTEAFF. The CDR3 nucleotides are TGCAGTGCGCCGAGGAACACTGAAGCTTTCTTT.

The gene calls are TRBV5-1 and TRBJ2-7; tentatively, D is TRBD2 (6 bases). The ends were cut back, 4 bases at V and 2 bases at J, with 10 bases in the middle. Germline CDR1 reads SGHRS; CDR2 reads YFSETQ. CDR3 length equals 13 residues. The CDR3 region is CASSAPGAYEQYF. The CDR3 bases are TGCGCCAGCAGCGCACCGGGGGCCTACGAGCAGTACTTC.

This chain joins TRBV27 and TRBJ2-7; TRBD2 matches at 9 bases. Germline assignment: CDR1 MNHEY and CDR2 SMNVEV (reference sequence). V trimming: 0 bases; J trimming: 0 bases; junction bases outside the gene matches: 3. This CDR3 is 16 amino acids long. The CDR3 loop is CASSLSRGGSSYEQYF. Here the CDR3 DNA reads TGTGCCAGCAGTTTATCGCGGGGGGGCAGCTCCTACGAGCAGTACTTC.

V usage is TRBV6-5 and J usage is TRBJ1-1; D may be TRBD1 (5 bases). The V gene lost 0 bases and the J gene lost 3 bases, with 8 bases spanning the gap. The CDR3 is 14 residues long. Per the germline V gene, CDR1 is MNHEY and CDR2 is SVGAGI. CDR3: CASSYSMGHTEAFF. The CDR3 DNA is TGTGCCAGCAGTTACTCGATGGGGCACACTGAAGCTTTCTTT.

This CDR3 reads CASSSDRGGTEAFF. CDR3 in DNA: TGTGCCAGCAGTTCGGACAGGGGAGGCACTGAAGCTTTCTTT. This sequence joins TRBV27 and TRBJ1-1; 9 bases are a match to TRBD1. V was pared by 4 bases and J by 4 bases, with 4 bases of the junction left unmatched. The V gene's germline CDR1 is MNHEY and CDR2 SMNVEV (reference sequence). The CDR3 consists of 14 residues.

The V and J genes are TRBV6-5 and TRBJ1-5; D gene unclear. The CDR3 extends over 13 amino acids. CDR1 MNHEY and CDR2 SVGAGI come from the germline V gene. The V gene lost 5 bases and the J gene lost 0 bases, with 5 bases spanning the gap. The CDR3 loop reads CASSPVSNQPQHF. CDR3 sequence (DNA): TGTGCCAGCAGTCCGGTTAGCAATCAGCCCCAGCATTTT.

CDR3 loop: CASSQDPGVSETQYF. The CDR3 DNA reads TGCGCCAGCAGCCAAGATCCGGGGGTATCGGAGACCCAGTACTTC. This chain links TRBV4-1 with TRBJ2-5; D is perhaps TRBD2 (6 bases). Trimming took 0 bases from V and 5 from J, leaving 13 bases between them. Germline V gives CDR1 MGHRA, CDR2 YSYEKL. The CDR3 sequence is 15 residues long.

This sequence joins TRBV18 and TRBJ2-1, with a possible D match to TRBD2 (6 bases). The V gene lost 4 bases and the J gene lost 1 base, with 8 bases spanning the gap. Germline lookup yields CDR1 KGHSH and CDR2 LQKENI. This CDR3 is 14 amino acids long. CDR3 sequence (DNA): TGTGCCAGCTCACTGGCGGGGTCCTACAATGAGCAGTTCTTC. This gives the protein CASSLAGSYNEQFF. The full variable domain, completed using reference TRBV18 and TRBJ2-1, is NAGVMQNPRHLVRRRGQEARLRCSPMKGHSHVYWYRQLPEEGLKFMVYLQKENIIDESGMPKERFSAEFPKEGPSILRIQQVVRGDSAAYFCASSLAGSYNEQFFGPGTRLTVL.

V and J are TRBV4-2 and TRBJ2-1; maybe TRBD1 (8 bases). V was trimmed by 2 bases and J by 6 bases, leaving 29 bases between them. This CDR3 is 20 amino acids long. CDR1 is LGHNA, CDR2 YNFKEQ, per germline. CDR3 nucleotides: TGTGCCAGCAGCCAACATCCCGCGTCGGGGGGACAGGAGCACTTCAATGAGCAGTTCTTC. This sequence encodes CASSQHPASGGQEHFNEQFF.